This entry lists 27 T cell receptor beta chains sequenced from one sample in a study of identical twins. TCRdb re-analysed the 5' RACE reads in MiXCR, keeping a single row per CDR3 protein. Among about 240,000 distinct CDR3 sequences, roughly a tenth were seen once, and the ten largest hold 10%. Sequenced material: memory T cells sorted from blood. The receptors derive from a man aged 50 to 60 in good health.

This clonotype was detected ten times or more. The chain has TRBV7-2 and TRBJ2-7; D ambiguous. V lost 5 bases, J lost 3 bases, and 11 bases lay in between. This CDR3 comprises 13 residues. Germline CDR1 SGHTA, CDR2 FQGNSA. The CDR3 sequence: CASSPDGFYEQYF. As DNA, the CDR3 is TGTGCCAGCAGCCCGGACGGGTTCTACGAGCAGTACTTC.

This clonotype showed up just a few times. The rearrangement joins TRBV10-3 to TRBJ1-1; no firm D call. Trimming took 6 bases from V and 4 from J, leaving 9 bases between them. This CDR3 contains 12 residues. Germline values: CDR1 ENHRY, CDR2 SYGVKD. As DNA, the CDR3 is TGTGCCATCAGCCTAAAAGGCACTGAAGCTTTCTTT. Translating gives CAISLKGTEAFF.

The sample holds a few counts of this clonotype. The chain is built from TRBV4-2 and TRBJ2-1, with TRBD1 matching 9 bases. Trimming removed 4 bases from V and 9 bases from J; junction bases left unmatched: 16. Germline lookup yields CDR1 LGHNA and CDR2 YNFKEQ. The CDR3 contains 17 residues. The CDR3 is CASSPLPGTGSEGEQFF. Written as DNA, the CDR3 is TGTGCCAGCAGCCCCCTTCCTGGGACAGGGTCGGAGGGTGAGCAGTTCTTC.

The gene calls are TRBV20-1 and TRBJ2-7; TRBD1 matches at 8 bases. The CDR3 covers 12 residues. V was clipped by 3 bases and J by 7 bases; unmatched bases: 5. In germline, CDR1 is DFQATT, CDR2 SNEGSKA (reference sequence). CDR3 amino acids: CSARGGQAEQYF. The CDR3 DNA reads as TGCAGTGCTAGGGGGGGACAGGCTGAGCAGTACTTC.

This clonotype has ten or more counts. The CDR3 spells CASSRTEIDTGELFF. The CDR3 region has the DNA TGCGCCAGCAGCCGCACGGAGATAGACACCGGGGAGCTGTTTTTT. This chain joins TRBV5-1 and TRBJ2-2; D not certain. The V end was cut by 4 bases, the J end by 3 bases, with 13 bases between. Germline V gene data show CDR1 as SGHRS and CDR2 as YFSETQ. This CDR3 is built from 15 residues.

V usage is TRBV6-2 or TRBV6-3 and J usage is TRBJ2-4; D may be TRBD2 (5 bases). The V and J ends lost 6 bases and 0 bases respectively, with 12 bases between them. The germline V gene encodes CDR1 MNHEY and CDR2 SVGEGT. The CDR3 runs 15 residues. CDR3 loop: CASRELGVAKNIQYF. The CDR3 bases are TGTGCCAGCAGAGAATTGGGAGTAGCCAAAAACATTCAGTACTTC.

Many counts were recorded for this clonotype. This chain links TRBV29-1 with TRBJ2-7; 9 bases are shared with TRBD2. The CDR3 loop spans 14 amino acids. The V and J ends lost 4 bases and 5 bases, in that order; junction bases with no gene match: 9. Germline V lookup: CDR1 SQVTM, CDR2 ANQGSEA. The CDR3 sequence: CSVVGAGGPHEQYF. CDR3 DNA: TGCAGCGTTGTAGGGGCGGGAGGGCCGCACGAGCAGTACTTC.

This clonotype showed up many times. The V call is TRBV4-2, the J call TRBJ2-4; the D is unclear. There are 15 residues in the CDR3. Germline V CDR1 and CDR2: LGHNA, YNFKEQ. V was pared by 0 bases and J by 0 bases, with 6 bases between. CDR3 protein: CASSQDGVAKNIQYF. The DNA of the CDR3 is TGTGCCAGCAGCCAAGATGGGGTAGCCAAAAACATTCAGTACTTC.

This clonotype occurred many times. V gene TRBV11-2 combines with J gene TRBJ2-2, with D possibly being TRBD2 (5 bases). V lost 2 bases, J lost 5 bases, and 12 bases lay in between. From germline, CDR1 is SGHAT and CDR2 FQNNGV. This CDR3 has 15 residues. The CDR3 DNA reads as TGTGCCAGCAGCTTAATCCGGGGTTGGACCGGGGAGCTGTTTTTT. It is translated as CASSLIRGWTGELFF.

Ten or more counts support this clonotype. This sequence joins TRBV12-3 or TRBV12-4 and TRBJ1-3; no clear D gene. Trimming removed 6 bases at V and 4 bases at J, with 10 bases between. The CDR3 has 13 residues. In nucleotides, the CDR3 is TGTGCCAGCAGCCCCTCTCCCGGAAACACCATATATTTT. Translated: CASSPSPGNTIYF.

The table lists this clonotype with many counts. The chain combines TRBV20-1 with TRBJ2-5; TRBD1 matches at 10 bases. Per the germline V gene, CDR1 is DFQATT and CDR2 is SNEGSKA (reference sequence). The CDR3 runs 14 residues. DNA for the CDR3: TGCAGCGCTCCGGGACAGGGGTACCAAGAGACCCAGTACTTC. It yields the protein CSAPGQGYQETQYF.

This clonotype was seen many times. The rearrangement uses TRBV4-3 and TRBJ2-3, with 8 positions matching TRBD2. V lost 0 bases, J lost 4 bases, and 9 bases stayed unmatched. CDR3 length: 17 amino acids. The germline V gene encodes CDR1 LGHNA and CDR2 YSLEER. CDR3 residues: CASSQDRAGGASDTQYF. The CDR3 region has the DNA TGCGCCAGCAGCCAAGATAGGGCCGGGGGGGCGTCAGATACGCAGTATTTT.

This clonotype was recorded many times. The chain links TRBV20-1 to TRBJ2-5; 8 bases are shared with TRBD2. The ends lost 0 bases at V and 5 bases at J; junction bases unmatched: 8. The CDR3 loop spans 15 amino acids. CDR1 is DFQATT, CDR2 SNEGSKA, per germline (reference sequence). The CDR3 sequence: CSARDGRGGPETQYF. The DNA of the CDR3 is TGCAGTGCTAGAGATGGACGGGGGGGCCCTGAGACCCAGTACTTC.

This clonotype was detected ten times or more. The rearrangement links TRBV11-2 to TRBJ2-7; no clear D gene. V shed 2 bases and J shed 6 bases, with 8 bases lying between them. The CDR3 contains 12 residues. CDR1 SGHAT and CDR2 FQNNGV come from the germline V gene. The CDR3 loop is CASSLQYSEQYF. For the CDR3, the DNA is TGTGCCAGCAGCTTACAGTATAGCGAGCAGTACTTC.

This chain links TRBV9 with TRBJ2-3; TRBD2 matches 11 bases. The CDR3 is made up of 19 amino acids. V lost 0 bases and J lost 0; bases outside the gene matches: 9. The germline V gene has CDR1 SGDLS and CDR2 YYNGEE. The CDR3 DNA reads as TGTGCCAGCAGCGTAGGGCTCGGGACTAGCGGTACTAGCACAGATACGCAGTATTTT. Its translation: CASSVGLGTSGTSTDTQYF.

This clonotype showed up just a few times. The chain is built from TRBV6-1 and TRBJ1-2; 7 positions match TRBD1. Germline V gene lookup returns CDR1 MNHNS and CDR2 SASEGT. The CDR3 sequence is 13 residues long. V trimming: 6 bases; J trimming: 5 bases; junction bases outside the gene matches: 6. CDR3 protein: CASRATGLYGYTF. Written as DNA, the CDR3 is TGTGCCAGCAGAGCGACAGGGTTATATGGCTACACCTTC.

This clonotype has only a few counts. The chain links TRBV20-1 to TRBJ1-2, with D unresolved. CDR1 and CDR2 from the germline V gene are DFQATT and SNEGSKA (reference sequence). This CDR3 is built from 15 residues. The germline V and J ends were trimmed by 3 bases and 0 bases, with 14 bases remaining between them. For the CDR3, the DNA is TGCAGTGCTAGTCCACCAGACCCGGCTAACTATGGCTACACCTTC. Protein sequence: CSASPPDPANYGYTF.

This chain connects TRBV5-5 to TRBJ1-1; D not certain. This CDR3 has 15 amino acids. Per the germline V gene, CDR1 is SGHKS and CDR2 is YYEKEE (reference sequence). Trimming removed 1 base at V and 6 bases at J, with 16 bases between. In DNA, the CDR3 is TGTGCCAGCAGCTTGAATCCAGCGAGTTTCTCTGAAGCTTTCTTT. The encoded protein is CASSLNPASFSEAFF.

The V call is TRBV4-2, the J call TRBJ1-6, with a possible D match to TRBD1 (5 bases). The CDR3 has 17 amino acids. V was cut by 4 bases and J by 9 bases, with 22 bases left in between. The germline V gene encodes CDR1 LGHNA and CDR2 YNFKEQ. In DNA form, the CDR3 reads TGTGCCAGCAGCCCAGATCCCTCAACACGCGGGACTTCACCCCTCCACTTT. It codes for CASSPDPSTRGTSPLHF.

DNA of the CDR3: TGCAGTGCTAGCGGGACTAGCGGAGCCAGCGCCTACGAGCAGTACTTC. This translates into CSASGTSGASAYEQYF. This chain uses TRBV20-1 with TRBJ2-7, with 11 bases that match TRBD2. Germline loops: CDR1 DFQATT, CDR2 SNEGSKA (reference sequence). The CDR3 sequence is 16 residues long. Trimming at V came to 3 bases and at J to 2 bases, leaving 9 bases not matched to a gene.

This clonotype was seen repeatedly, ten times or more. The chain uses TRBV12-3 or TRBV12-4 and TRBJ2-1, with 9 nucleotides matching TRBD2. CDR3 length equals 17 residues. With V trimmed by 6 bases and J by 6 bases, 15 bases remained unmatched. The CDR3 protein is CASSNNRLAEKGNEQFF. Written as DNA, the CDR3 is TGTGCCAGCAGCAATAATAGACTAGCGGAAAAAGGCAATGAGCAGTTCTTC.

The chain recombines TRBV16 with TRBJ2-7; D is uncertain. Germline CDR1 is KGHSY and CDR2 is FQNENV. The CDR3 runs 13 residues. V lost 1 base to trimming and J lost 6 bases, with 10 bases between them. CDR3 nucleotide sequence: TGTGCCAGCAGCCAATATGCCTCGGCCGAGCAGTACTTC. It codes for CASSQYASAEQYF.

This clonotype was counted at least ten times. This chain links TRBV7-9 with TRBJ2-3; unclear D gene. The V end was cut by 2 bases, the J end by 0 bases, with 9 bases between. This CDR3 contains 15 residues. Germline V gives CDR1 SEHNR, CDR2 FQNEAQ (reference sequence). Here the CDR3 reads CASSLLGLSTDTQYF. The CDR3 DNA reads TGTGCCAGCAGCTTACTAGGATTGAGCACAGATACGCAGTATTTT.

This rearrangement joins TRBV29-1 to TRBJ1-1, with 8 nucleotides matching TRBD1. The CDR3 spans 13 residues. Germline V gene lookup returns CDR1 SQVTM and CDR2 ANQGSEA. J lost 1 base, V lost 7 bases, and 5 bases had no gene match. The chain's CDR3 is CSARQGQNTEAFF. The CDR3 DNA follows: TGCAGCGCCAGACAGGGGCAGAACACTGAAGCTTTCTTT. The entire variable domain, with the rest obtained from reference TRBV29-1 and TRBJ1-1, is as follows: SAVISQKPSRDICQRGTSLTIQCQVDSQVTMMFWYRQQPGQSLTLIATANQGSEATYESGFVIDKFPISRPNLTFSTLTVSNMSPEDSSIYLCSARQGQNTEAFFGQGTRLTVV.

This clonotype showed up just a few times. The chain is built from TRBV27 and TRBJ2-3; possibly TRBD2 for D (5 bases). Germline V lookup: CDR1 MNHEY, CDR2 SMNVEV (reference sequence). Trimming took 4 bases from V and 8 from J, leaving 16 bases between them. The CDR3 covers 14 residues. The CDR3 DNA is TGTGCCAGCAGTTCTCGCGGGTTCGTGAGTACGCAGTATTTT. This sequence encodes CASSSRGFVSTQYF.

This clonotype was observed many times. This chain uses TRBV18 with TRBJ1-6; unclear D gene. The length of the CDR3 is 16 residues. The germline CDR1 and CDR2 sequences are KGHSH and LQKENI. V was cut by 4 bases and J by 0 bases, with 10 bases left in between. In DNA, the CDR3 is TGTGCCAGCTCACGGGAGAGCAGCTCCTATAATTCACCCCTCCACTTT. Translated, it gives CASSRESSSYNSPLHF.

This clonotype was seen a handful of times. V usage is TRBV7-2 and J usage is TRBJ2-1, with D perhaps matching TRBD2 (6 bases). The CDR3 loop spans 14 amino acids. Trimming shortened V by 5 bases and J by 3 bases, and 11 bases separated the two germline ends. CDR1 SGHTA and CDR2 FQGNSA come from the germline V gene. CDR3 sequence (DNA): TGTGCCAGCAGCCCCAGAGCGGGCTACAATGAGCAGTTCTTC. Amino acid sequence: CASSPRAGYNEQFF.